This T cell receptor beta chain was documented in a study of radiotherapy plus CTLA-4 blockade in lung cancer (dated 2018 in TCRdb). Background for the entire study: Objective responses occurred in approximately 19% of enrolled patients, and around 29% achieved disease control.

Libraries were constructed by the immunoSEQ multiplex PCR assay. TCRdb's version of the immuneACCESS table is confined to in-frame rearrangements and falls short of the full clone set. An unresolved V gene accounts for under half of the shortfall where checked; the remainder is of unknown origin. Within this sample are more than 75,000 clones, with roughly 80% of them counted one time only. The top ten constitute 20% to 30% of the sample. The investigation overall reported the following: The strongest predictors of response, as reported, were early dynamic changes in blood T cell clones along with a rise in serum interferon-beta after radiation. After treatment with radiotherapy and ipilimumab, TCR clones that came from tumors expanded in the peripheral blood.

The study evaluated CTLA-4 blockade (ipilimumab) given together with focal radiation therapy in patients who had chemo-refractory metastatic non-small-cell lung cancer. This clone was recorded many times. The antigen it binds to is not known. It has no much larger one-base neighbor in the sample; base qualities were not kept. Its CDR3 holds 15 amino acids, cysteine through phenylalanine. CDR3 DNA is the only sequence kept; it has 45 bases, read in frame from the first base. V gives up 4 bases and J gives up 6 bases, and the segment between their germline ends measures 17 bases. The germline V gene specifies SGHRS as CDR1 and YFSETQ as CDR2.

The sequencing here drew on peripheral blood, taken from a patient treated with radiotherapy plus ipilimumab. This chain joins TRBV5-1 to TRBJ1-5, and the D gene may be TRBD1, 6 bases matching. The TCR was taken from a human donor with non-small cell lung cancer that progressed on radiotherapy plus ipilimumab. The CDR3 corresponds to CASSREGGDFQPQHF. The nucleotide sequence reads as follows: TGCGCCAGCAGCCGTGAGGGGGGAGACTTTCAGCCCCAGCATTTT.